One and the same sample provided the 3 T cell receptor beta chains below, sequenced in a study of cytomegalovirus exposure and HLA in healthy donors. The data were produced by immunoSEQ multiplex PCR, yet TCRdb's version contains in-frame clones alone and is incomplete. The sample includes 150,000 to 200,000 clones, approximately 89% seen only once; the top ten take roughly 2.7%. The specimen was PBMCs. Source of these receptors: a man between 18 and 35 years old in good health and CMV-seropositive.

The CDR3 DNA sequence: TGTGCCAGCAGCCTTGGGACAGGAGGAAACTATGGCTACACCTTC. Protein sequence: CASSLGTGGNYGYTF. The V call is TRBV5-6, the J call TRBJ1-2; 8 bases are a match to TRBD1. The germline V gene encodes CDR1 SGHDT and CDR2 YYEEEE. The ends lost 4 bases at V and 2 bases at J; junction bases unmatched: 7. The CDR3 runs to 15 residues.

The gene calls are TRBV2 and TRBJ2-5; 9 bases line up with TRBD2. The CDR3 is made up of 15 amino acids. CDR1 and CDR2 (germline): SNHLY, FYNNEI. Trimming removed 4 bases from V and 5 bases from J; junction bases left unmatched: 8. CDR3 sequence (DNA): TGTGCCAGCAGTGGTCTAGCGGGACGGTGGGAGACCCAGTACTTC. Translated, it gives CASSGLAGRWETQYF.

The V gene is TRBV30, the J gene TRBJ1-2, with 9 bases lining up with TRBD1. The CDR3 contains 14 residues. Trimming took 0 bases from V and 8 from J; bases not matched to a gene: 7. Germline CDR1 and CDR2: GTSNPN and SVGIG (reference sequence). The CDR3 is CAWSVRRDRDGYTF. In DNA, the CDR3 is TGTGCCTGGAGTGTACGGCGGGACAGGGACGGCTACACCTTC.